This T cell receptor beta chain was identified during a study of blood T cell repertoires in COVID-19 (dated by TCRdb to 2018 to 2021). In the study overall: Collaborator samples came from the United States, Italy and Spain and covered acute and convalescent phases of COVID-19. The material from the prospective study consisted of cDNA or gDNA derived from T cells, B-cell-depleted T cells, or PBMCs. Deeply sampled blood TCRbeta repertoires from subjects exposed to, actively infected with, or recovered from COVID-19 were included in the dataset. The repertoires were made available in a free public database intended to serve as a resource for research on the immune response to SARS-CoV-2. Samples came from the ongoing ImmuneRACE study (first 160 participants) plus 1,254 subjects from 6 global collaborators. Nearly every sample came with metadata listing a de-identified subject ID, COVID-19 status, age in years and sex. Where available, HLA class I and class II types were taken from metadata supplied by the sample provider and were not determined by assay-based typing. Overall study outcomes, separate from this receptor: The quantity of clinical and demographic metadata differed by source and by participant and was supplied without curation.

TCRbeta CDR3 regions were amplified from genomic DNA by means of the immunoSEQ Assay, a bias-controlled multiplex PCR. On the study's bioinformatics: Nucleated cell counts per sample were estimated from amplification of reference gene primers within the assay. To quantify the absolute abundance of each unique TCRbeta CDR3 rearrangement, sequence reads were collapsed and filtered. For each sample, productive Simpson clonality was calculated as the square root of Simpson's diversity index over productive rearrangements. What TCRdb holds here is the immuneACCESS table cut down to in-frame rearrangements. Part of the clones is not present; checked against another copy, under half of the missing clones reflect an unresolved V gene, and the others are unexplained. The V and J calls and the clone size are those of that table, but D and trimming were determined from the DNA. Counted in this sample were tens of thousands of clones; 75% to 80% of them appeared once. The ten largest clones take up over 5.5% of the sample.

One collaborating source in Seattle enrolled patients while the patients were actively infected and followed the patients over time throughout the course of disease. Each collaborating institution followed its own protocols to collect whole blood in K2EDTA tubes. For TCRbeta analysis, collaborators shipped samples in one of three forms: frozen whole blood, isolated PBMCs, or DNA extracted from either of those sample types. V and J are trimmed by 9 bases and 2 bases, and the gene matches miss 8 bases of the junction. The germline V gene encodes CDR1 MNHEY and CDR2 SVGAGI. Measured from the cysteine to the phenylalanine, the CDR3 is 15 residues long. Only CDR3 DNA remains: 45 bases, in frame from the first base. Details on this clone: Its antigen target is currently unknown. No much larger clone exists at a distance of one base, and base qualities are not known.

This sequence uses TRBV6-5 and TRBJ1-5; TRBD1 matches 9 bases in the middle. The specimen was peripheral blood. This TCR was sampled from a man between 65 and 85 years old with COVID-19, enrolled during active disease. CDR3 sequence: CASDTGQGGNQPQHF. At the DNA level, the sequence is TGTGCCAGTGATACGGGACAGGGCGGCAATCAGCCCCAGCATTTT.